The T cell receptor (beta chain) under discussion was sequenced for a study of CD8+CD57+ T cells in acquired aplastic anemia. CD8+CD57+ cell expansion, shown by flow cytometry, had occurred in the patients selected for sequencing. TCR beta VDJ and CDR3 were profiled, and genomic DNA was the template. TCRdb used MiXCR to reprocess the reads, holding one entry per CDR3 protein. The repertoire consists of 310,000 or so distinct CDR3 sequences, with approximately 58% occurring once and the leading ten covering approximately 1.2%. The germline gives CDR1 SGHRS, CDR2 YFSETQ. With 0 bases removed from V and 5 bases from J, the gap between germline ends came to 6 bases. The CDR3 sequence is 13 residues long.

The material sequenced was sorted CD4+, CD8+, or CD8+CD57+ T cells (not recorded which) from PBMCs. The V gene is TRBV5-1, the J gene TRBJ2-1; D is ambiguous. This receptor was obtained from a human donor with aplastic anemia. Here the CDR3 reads CASSLGFDNEQFF. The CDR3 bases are TGCGCCAGCAGCTTGGGGTTTGACAATGAGCAGTTCTTC. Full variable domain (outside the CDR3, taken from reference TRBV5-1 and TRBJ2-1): KAGVTQTPRYLIKTRGQQVTLSCSPISGHRSVSWYQQTPGQGLQFLFEYFSETQRNKGNFPGRFSGRQFSNSRSEMNVSTLELGDSALYLCASSLGFDNEQFFGPGTRLTVL.